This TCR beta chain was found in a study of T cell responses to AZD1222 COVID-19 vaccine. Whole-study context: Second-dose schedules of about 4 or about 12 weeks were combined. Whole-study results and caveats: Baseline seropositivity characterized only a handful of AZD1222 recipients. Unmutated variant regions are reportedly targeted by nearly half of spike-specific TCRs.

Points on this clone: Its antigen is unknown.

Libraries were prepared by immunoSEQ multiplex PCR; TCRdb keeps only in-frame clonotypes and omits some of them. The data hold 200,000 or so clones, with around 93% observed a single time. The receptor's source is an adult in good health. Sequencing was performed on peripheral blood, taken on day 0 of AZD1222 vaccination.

The DNA of the CDR3 is TGTGCCAGCAGGCTCGCCAGGGGGTTAGGTTCACCCCTCCACTTT. This translates into CASRLARGLGSPLHF. The chain employs TRBV6-5 and TRBJ1-6; 7 bases are shared with TRBD1. The CDR3 totals 15 residues. The trim removed 6 bases at V and 9 bases at J, leaving 11 bases unmatched. Germline V gene sequence: CDR1 MNHEY, CDR2 SVGAGI.